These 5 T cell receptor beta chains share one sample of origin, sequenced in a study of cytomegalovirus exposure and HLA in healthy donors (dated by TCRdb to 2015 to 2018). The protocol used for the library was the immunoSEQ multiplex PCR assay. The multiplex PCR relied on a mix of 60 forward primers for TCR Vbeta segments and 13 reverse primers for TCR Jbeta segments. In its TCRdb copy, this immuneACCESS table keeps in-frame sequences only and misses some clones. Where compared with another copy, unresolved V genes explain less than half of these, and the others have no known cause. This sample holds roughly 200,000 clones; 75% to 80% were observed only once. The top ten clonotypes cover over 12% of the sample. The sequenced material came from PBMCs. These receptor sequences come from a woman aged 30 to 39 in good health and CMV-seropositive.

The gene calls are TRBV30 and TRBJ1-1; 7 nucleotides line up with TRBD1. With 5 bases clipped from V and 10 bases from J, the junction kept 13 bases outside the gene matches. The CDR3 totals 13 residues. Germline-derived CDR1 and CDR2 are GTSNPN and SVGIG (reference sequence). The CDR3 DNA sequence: TGTGCCTGGGCCCCGGGGACAGCTATTGGAGCTTTCTTT. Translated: CAWAPGTAIGAFF.

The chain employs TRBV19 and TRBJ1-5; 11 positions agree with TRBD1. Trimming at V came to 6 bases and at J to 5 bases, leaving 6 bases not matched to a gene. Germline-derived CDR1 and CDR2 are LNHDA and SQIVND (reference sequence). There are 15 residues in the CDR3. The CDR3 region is CASSRGQGADQPQHF. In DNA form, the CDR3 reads TGTGCCAGTAGCCGAGGACAGGGGGCGGATCAGCCCCAGCATTTT.

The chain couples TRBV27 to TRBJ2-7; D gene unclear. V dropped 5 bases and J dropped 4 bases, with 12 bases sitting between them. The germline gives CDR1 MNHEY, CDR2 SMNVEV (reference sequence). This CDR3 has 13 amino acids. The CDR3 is CASSSPEVYEQYF. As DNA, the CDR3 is TGTGCCAGCAGTAGTCCCGAGGTTTACGAGCAGTACTTC.

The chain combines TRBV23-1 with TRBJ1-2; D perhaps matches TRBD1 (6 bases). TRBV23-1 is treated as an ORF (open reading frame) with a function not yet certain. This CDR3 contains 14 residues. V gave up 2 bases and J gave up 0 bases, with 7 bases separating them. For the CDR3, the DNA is TGCGCCAGCAGTCAAAGGGGGTCTAACTATGGCTACACCTTC. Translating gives CASSQRGSNYGYTF.

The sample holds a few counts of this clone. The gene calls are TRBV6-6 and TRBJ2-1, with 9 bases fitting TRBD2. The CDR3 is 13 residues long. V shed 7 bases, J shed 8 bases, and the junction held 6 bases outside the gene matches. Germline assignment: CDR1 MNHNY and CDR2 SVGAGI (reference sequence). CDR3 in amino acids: CASKGGRGDEQFF. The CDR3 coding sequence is TGTGCCAGCAAGGGCGGGAGGGGGGATGAGCAGTTCTTC.